The 24 T cell receptor beta chains below come from one sample, sequenced in a study of blood T cells in healthy people across ages. A J-beta primer mix and a sample-barcoded 5' primer were used in a second PCR of roughly 7 to 12 cycles. TCRdb ran MiXCR on the 5' RACE reads and lists one entry per CDR3 protein. The sample lists about 1 million distinct CDR3 sequences; 40% to 55% were seen once. Sequenced material: blood. Every receptor here comes from a woman aged 60-70 years in good health.

The chain has TRBV18 and TRBJ2-3; 8 nucleotides agree with TRBD2. The germline V gene has CDR1 KGHSH and CDR2 LQKENI. Trimming cost V 5 bases and J 0 bases; bases outside gene matches: 4. The CDR3 totals 15 residues. The CDR3 sequence is CASSTSSGSTDTQYF. CDR3 in DNA: TGTGCCAGCTCAACATCTAGCGGGAGCACAGATACGCAGTATTTT.

This clonotype was counted a few times. J is TRBJ1-2 and V is TRBV12-3 or TRBV12-4, with 8 bases lining up with TRBD1. V shed 10 bases, J shed 1 base, and the junction held 8 bases outside the gene matches. CDR3 length: 14 amino acids. In DNA, the CDR3 is TGTGCCACCAGACCAGGGGGCTATAACTATGGCTACACCTTC. Encoded protein: CATRPGGYNYGYTF.

The CDR3 sequence is CASSTGLVYGYTF. The DNA for the CDR3 is TGTGCCAGCAGTACAGGGTTGGTCTATGGCTACACCTTC. The chain uses TRBV12-3 or TRBV12-4 and TRBJ1-2; D is possibly TRBD1 (6 bases). Trimming took 5 bases from V and 4 from J, leaving 11 bases between them. The CDR3 loop spans 13 amino acids.

This rearrangement joins TRBV12-3 or TRBV12-4 to TRBJ2-7; maybe TRBD2 (5 bases). Trimming shortened V by 3 bases and J by 3 bases, and 9 bases separated the two germline ends. The CDR3 loop spans 13 amino acids. This CDR3 reads CASSLERNYEQYF. As DNA, the CDR3 is TGTGCCAGCAGTTTGGAGCGGAACTACGAGCAGTACTTC.

The V call is TRBV12-3 or TRBV12-4, the J call TRBJ1-2, with 8 bases that match TRBD1. V gave up 4 bases and J gave up 6 bases; unmatched junction bases: 7. This CDR3 spans 14 amino acids. CDR3 sequence (DNA): TGTGCCAGCAGTTCCTACCCGGACAGGGATGGCTACACCTTC. It is translated as CASSSYPDRDGYTF.

The chain recombines TRBV12-3 or TRBV12-4 with TRBJ2-2; perhaps TRBD2 as D (7 bases). V dropped 4 bases and J dropped 1 base, with 16 bases sitting between them. The CDR3 length is 17 residues. CDR3 loop: CASSSPRGGRNTGELFF. The DNA for the CDR3 is TGTGCCAGCAGTTCCCCAAGGGGGGGGCGGAACACCGGGGAGCTGTTTTTT.

This CDR3 is CSVEDPTTGHYGYTF. CDR3 nucleotide sequence: TGCAGCGTTGAAGACCCCACCACAGGGCACTATGGCTACACCTTC. The rearrangement joins TRBV29-1 to TRBJ1-2, with a possible D match to TRBD1 (6 bases). The germline CDR1 and CDR2 sequences are SQVTM and ANQGSEA. Deletions cut 0 bases from V and 3 bases from J, with 14 bases between. The CDR3 consists of 15 residues.

This clonotype was seen ten or more times. J is TRBJ2-7 and V is TRBV29-1; the D is unclear. The germline gives CDR1 SQVTM, CDR2 ANQGSEA. The CDR3 contains 13 residues. Trimming pared 7 bases from V and 2 bases from J, leaving 15 bases between. DNA for the CDR3: TGCAGCGCCACAAAGGACGGTCCCTACGAGCAGTACTTC. This encodes CSATKDGPYEQYF.

This clonotype appeared once. The chain has TRBV20-1 and TRBJ2-1; 7 nucleotides match TRBD2. The trim removed 4 bases at V and 7 bases at J, leaving 16 bases unmatched. The CDR3 has 16 residues. CDR1 and CDR2 (germline): DFQATT, SNEGSKA (reference sequence). CDR3 coding DNA: TGCAGTGCTAAAGCGCGGACCAGCGGGATGGGGAATGAGCAGTTCTTC. Encoded protein: CSAKARTSGMGNEQFF.

J is TRBJ2-3 and V is TRBV27, with 11 positions matching TRBD2. V lost 6 bases to trimming and J lost 4 bases; unmatched junction nucleotides: 12. The CDR3 sequence is 17 residues long. Germline assignment: CDR1 MNHEY and CDR2 SMNVEV (reference sequence). CDR3 sequence: CASRGLAGPQGADTQYF. In DNA form, the CDR3 reads TGTGCCAGCAGAGGACTAGCGGGCCCACAGGGGGCAGATACGCAGTATTTT.

V usage is TRBV27 and J usage is TRBJ1-1, with a tentative D call TRBD1 (6 bases). V shed 7 bases and J shed 2 bases, with 17 bases lying between them. The CDR3 is made up of 15 amino acids. Germline lookup yields CDR1 MNHEY and CDR2 SMNVEV (reference sequence). CDR3 nucleotides: TGTGCCAGCATCCTCCTTTGGGGGGGCAACACTGAAGCTTTCTTT. Protein: CASILLWGGNTEAFF.

CDR3 protein: CASSNAQREGRSSSYEQYF. As DNA, the CDR3 is TGTGCCAGCAGCAATGCCCAGCGGGAGGGCCGCTCTAGCTCCTACGAGCAGTACTTC. The chain joins TRBV9 to TRBJ2-7; 10 positions agree with TRBD2. CDR3 length: 19 residues. J lost 0 bases, V lost 4 bases, and 16 bases had no gene match. Germline CDR1 and CDR2: SGDLS and YYNGEE.

The CDR3 protein is CATLFGGGRDEQYF. The CDR3 DNA follows: TGTGCCACCTTATTTGGGGGGGGGCGCGACGAGCAGTACTTC. This chain links TRBV10-3 with TRBJ2-7, with a tentative D call TRBD2 (7 bases). Trimming removed 10 bases at V and 5 bases at J, with 21 bases between. The CDR3 is 14 residues long. Germline lookup yields CDR1 ENHRY and CDR2 SYGVKD.

The V call is TRBV20-1, the J call TRBJ2-5; TRBD1 agrees at 7 bases. This CDR3 is 13 amino acids long. Germline CDR1 DFQATT, CDR2 SNEGSKA (reference sequence). V was pared by 6 bases and J by 2 bases, with 6 bases of the junction left unmatched. CDR3 nucleotide sequence: TGCAGTGCAGAAACAGGGGCTCAAGAGACCCAGTACTTC. It yields the protein CSAETGAQETQYF.

The genes are TRBV4-1 and TRBJ2-5, with D unclear. V gave up 0 bases and J gave up 2 bases, with 10 bases separating them. This CDR3 has 15 amino acids. Per the germline V gene, CDR1 is MGHRA and CDR2 is YSYEKL. CDR3 DNA sequence: TGCGCCAGCAGCCAAGATAGGGCGAATCAAGAGACCCAGTACTTC. Its protein is CASSQDRANQETQYF.

This clonotype has a single count. V usage is TRBV7-9 and J usage is TRBJ1-4, with D maybe TRBD1 (6 bases). From germline, CDR1 is SEHNR and CDR2 FQNEAQ (reference sequence). CDR3 length: 15 amino acids. Deletions cut 6 bases from V and 5 bases from J, with 16 bases between. The CDR3 region has the DNA TGTGCCAGCAGTGAAACGGGGGGCTGGAATGAAAAACTGTTTTTT. Its protein is CASSETGGWNEKLFF.

This chain joins TRBV7-6 and TRBJ1-4; the D gene is possibly TRBD1 (5 bases). V was clipped by 5 bases and J by 4 bases, with 17 bases between them. Per germline, CDR1 SGHVS and CDR2 FNYEAQ. This CDR3 is built from 16 residues. The CDR3 DNA sequence: TGTGCCAGCAGCAGGCTCCCAGGGTTTAATAATGAAAAACTGTTTTTT. Residues: CASSRLPGFNNEKLFF.

The rearrangement links TRBV12-3 or TRBV12-4 to TRBJ2-7, with TRBD1 as a possible D gene (6 bases). V was cut by 4 bases and J by 4 bases, with 14 bases left in between. The CDR3 totals 14 residues. The CDR3 loop is CASSSDRSLYEQYF. The CDR3, as DNA: TGTGCCAGCAGTTCCGACAGGTCCCTATACGAGCAGTACTTC.

The gene calls are TRBV5-1 and TRBJ2-7, with 7 bases matching TRBD2. This CDR3 contains 16 residues. Germline V gives CDR1 SGHRS, CDR2 YFSETQ. V dropped 4 bases and J dropped 2; count of bases not matched to a gene: 12. Here the CDR3 reads CASSETSRSYTYEQYF. CDR3 DNA sequence: TGCGCCAGCAGCGAGACTAGCCGATCGTACACCTACGAGCAGTACTTC.

This chain links TRBV5-5 with TRBJ1-4; TRBD1 is a possible D gene (5 bases). Deletions cut 3 bases from V and 8 bases from J, with 20 bases between. This CDR3 contains 16 residues. CDR1 is SGHKS and CDR2 is YYEKEE in the germline V gene (reference sequence). The DNA of the CDR3 is TGTGCCAGCAGCTCGCGATACGACCAAGACAGAGAAAAACTGTTTTTT. Translated: CASSSRYDQDREKLFF. The full variable domain, with the rest looked up from reference TRBV5-5 and TRBJ1-4, is DAGVTQSPTHLIKTRGQQVTLRCSPISGHKSVSWYQQVLGQGPQFIFQYYEKEERGRGNFPDRFSARQFPNYSSELNVNALLLGDSALYLCASSSRYDQDREKLFFGSGTQLSVL.

This clonotype has more than one count but fewer than ten. The chain uses TRBV5-1 and TRBJ1-2; tentatively, D is TRBD1 (6 bases). V lost 7 bases and J lost 0, with 10 bases in between. CDR3 length: 13 residues. Per germline, CDR1 SGHRS and CDR2 YFSETQ. As DNA, the CDR3 is TGCGCCAGCGGACAGCCTCCTAACTATGGCTACACCTTC. Amino acids: CASGQPPNYGYTF.

This clonotype has a handful of counts. The chain employs TRBV28 and TRBJ2-7, with D possibly matching TRBD2 (5 bases). The ends were cut back, 6 bases at V and 2 bases at J, with 11 bases in the middle. The CDR3 spans 13 residues. Germline V CDR1 and CDR2: MDHEN, SYDVKM. CDR3 in amino acids: CASRMDGTYEQYF. The DNA for the CDR3 is TGTGCCAGCAGGATGGACGGGACCTACGAGCAGTACTTC.

This chain's CDR3 is CASSSRLAGGSGTQYF. The DNA of the CDR3 is TGCGCCAGCAGCAGTCGACTAGCGGGAGGGTCGGGGACCCAGTACTTC. This rearrangement joins TRBV5-1 to TRBJ2-5; 14 bases match TRBD2. Germline V gene data show CDR1 as SGHRS and CDR2 as YFSETQ. Unmatched junction bases numbered 9, after V lost 4 bases and J lost 7 bases. The length of the CDR3 is 16 residues.

The chain combines TRBV28 with TRBJ2-6; TRBD1 aligns across 8 bases. V gave up 5 bases and J gave up 2 bases; unmatched junction bases: 2. This CDR3 is built from 15 residues. Germline values: CDR1 MDHEN, CDR2 SYDVKM. CDR3 coding DNA: TGTGCCAGCAGTACCAGGGGGCCTGGGGCCAACGTCCTGACTTTC. Amino acids: CASSTRGPGANVLTF.